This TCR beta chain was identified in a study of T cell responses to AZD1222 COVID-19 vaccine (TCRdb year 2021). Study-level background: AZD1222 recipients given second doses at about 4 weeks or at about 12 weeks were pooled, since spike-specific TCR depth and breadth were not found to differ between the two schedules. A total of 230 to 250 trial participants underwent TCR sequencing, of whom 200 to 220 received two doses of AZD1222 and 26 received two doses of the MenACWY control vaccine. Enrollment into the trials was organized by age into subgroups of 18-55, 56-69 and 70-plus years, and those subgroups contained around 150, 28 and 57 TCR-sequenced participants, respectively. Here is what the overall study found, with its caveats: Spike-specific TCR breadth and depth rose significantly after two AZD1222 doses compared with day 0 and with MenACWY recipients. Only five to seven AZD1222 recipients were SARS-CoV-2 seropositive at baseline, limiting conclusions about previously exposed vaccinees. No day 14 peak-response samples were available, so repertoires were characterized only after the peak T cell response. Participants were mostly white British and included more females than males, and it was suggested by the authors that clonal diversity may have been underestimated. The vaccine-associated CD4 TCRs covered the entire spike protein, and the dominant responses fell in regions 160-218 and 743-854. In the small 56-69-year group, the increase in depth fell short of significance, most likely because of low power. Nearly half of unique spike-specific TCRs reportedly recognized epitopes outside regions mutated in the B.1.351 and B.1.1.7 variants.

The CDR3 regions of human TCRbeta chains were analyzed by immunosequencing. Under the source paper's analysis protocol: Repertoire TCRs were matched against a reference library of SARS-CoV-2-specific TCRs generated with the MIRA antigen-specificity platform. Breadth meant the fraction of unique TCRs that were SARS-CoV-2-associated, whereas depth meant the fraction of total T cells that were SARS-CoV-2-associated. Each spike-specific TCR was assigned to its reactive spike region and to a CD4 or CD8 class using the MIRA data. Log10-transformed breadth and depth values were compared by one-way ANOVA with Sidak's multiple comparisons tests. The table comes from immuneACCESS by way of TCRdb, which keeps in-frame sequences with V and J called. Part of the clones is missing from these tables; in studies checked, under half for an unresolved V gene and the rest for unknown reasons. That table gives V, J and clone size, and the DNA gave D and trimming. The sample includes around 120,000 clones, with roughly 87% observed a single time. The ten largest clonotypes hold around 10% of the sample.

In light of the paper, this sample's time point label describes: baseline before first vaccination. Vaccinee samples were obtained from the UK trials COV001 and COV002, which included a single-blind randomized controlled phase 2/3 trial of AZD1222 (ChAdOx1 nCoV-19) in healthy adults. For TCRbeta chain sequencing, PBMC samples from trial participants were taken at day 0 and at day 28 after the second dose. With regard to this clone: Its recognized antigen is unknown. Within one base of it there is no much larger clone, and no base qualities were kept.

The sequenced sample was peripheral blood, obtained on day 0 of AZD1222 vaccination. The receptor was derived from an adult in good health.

The DNA sequence reads TGTGCCAGCAGCCTACGGGGGGGCGGGTCAGATACGCAGTATTTT. It encodes CASSLRGGGSDTQYF. The sequence joins TRBV13 to TRBJ2-3, with 8 bases aligning to TRBD2. Measured from the cysteine to the phenylalanine, the CDR3 is 15 residues long. Kept here is only the CDR3 DNA, which spans 45 bases and is read in frame from base 1. Germline trimming amounts to 5 bases on V and 4 bases on J, with 8 as the count of junction bases outside the gene matches. The germline V gene (reference sequence) specifies PRHDT as CDR1 and FYEKMQ as CDR2.